Sequencing of this TCR beta chain was carried out in a study of radiotherapy plus CTLA-4 blockade in lung cancer. Turning to the study itself: Among enrolled patients, under 20% responded and 31% achieved disease control. Findings and caveats of the study: Blood saw expansion of tumor-derived TCR clones after radiotherapy plus ipilimumab.

Of note for this clone: No antigen is known for it.

The ends were cut back, 4 bases at V and 4 bases at J, with 10 bases in the middle. This CDR3 region has 13 residues. The germline V gene has CDR1 KGHSH and CDR2 LQKENI. The study gave focal radiation plus ipilimumab CTLA-4 blockade to patients with chemo-refractory metastatic non-small-cell lung cancer. Clones were sequenced by immunoSEQ multiplex PCR, and TCRdb holds only the in-frame ones, with some missing. The table lists about 87,000 clones, 85% to 90% of them singletons. The sequenced sample was peripheral blood, obtained from a patient treated with radiotherapy plus ipilimumab. This chain links TRBV18 with TRBJ1-1, with D hard to call. The sequence was collected from a human donor with non-small cell lung cancer that progressed on radiotherapy plus ipilimumab. Here the CDR3 reads CASSREGGTEAFF. CDR3 DNA: TGTGCCAGCTCACGCGAGGGAGGCACTGAAGCTTTCTTT.